Each of the 20 T cell receptor beta chains below was sequenced from the same sample in a study of T cells in Graves' hyperthyroidism and ophthalmopathy. Amplification yielded TCR beta CDR3 regions, with RNA transcripts as the source. TCR CDR3 underwent first-round RT-PCR with the HTBI primer set. Via MiXCR, TCRdb re-called the multiplex PCR reads, giving one row per CDR3 protein. The sample holds some 550,000 distinct CDR3 sequences; under 25% are singletons and the top ten take about a quarter. Source material: blood. The receptor set was obtained from a young man with Graves' hyperthyroidism.

This chain connects TRBV20-1 to TRBJ2-4; possibly TRBD1 or TRBD2 for D (6 bases each). This CDR3 has 18 amino acids. Germline V CDR1 and CDR2: DFQATT, SNEGSKA (reference sequence). V was clipped by 6 bases and J by 2 bases, with 26 bases between them. In DNA, the CDR3 is TGCAGTGCCGGAATAGGGGGGCCAGGAGAGTTGACCAAAAACATTCAGTACTTC. Translation: CSAGIGGPGELTKNIQYF.

This clonotype was seen many times. CDR3 sequence (DNA): TGTGCCAGCACCCTCCTCTCTTTGGGCGGGGGGAAGCAAGAGACCCAGTACTTC. This gives the protein CASTLLSLGGGKQETQYF. The chain recombines TRBV12-3 or TRBV12-4 with TRBJ2-5; 8 positions agree with TRBD2. The CDR3 contains 18 residues. J lost 2 bases, V lost 7 bases, and 18 bases had no gene match.

This clonotype was observed at least ten times. The genes are TRBV11-2 and TRBJ1-1; D ambiguous. With 3 bases removed from V and 3 bases from J, the gap between germline ends came to 11 bases. The CDR3 is made up of 14 amino acids. Germline V gene data show CDR1 as SGHAT and CDR2 as FQNNGV. The CDR3 protein is CASSFPRTDTEAFF. CDR3 DNA: TGTGCCAGCAGCTTTCCAAGGACGGACACTGAAGCTTTCTTT.

V usage is TRBV10-3 and J usage is TRBJ2-7; 7 nucleotides align to TRBD1. The CDR3 spans 13 residues. V dropped 10 bases and J dropped 6; count of bases not matched to a gene: 12. Germline V gives CDR1 ENHRY, CDR2 SYGVKD. The CDR3 spells CATRAKQGFEQYF. The CDR3 coding sequence is TGTGCCACCCGAGCGAAACAGGGGTTCGAGCAGTACTTC.

The chain is built from TRBV11-3 and TRBJ1-1; tentatively, D is TRBD1 (5 bases). With 5 bases removed from V and 5 bases from J, the gap between germline ends came to 18 bases. The CDR3 consists of 15 residues. Germline V gives CDR1 SGHNT, CDR2 YENEEA. CDR3: CASSPSGGGITEAFF. In DNA, the CDR3 is TGTGCCAGCAGCCCATCGGGGGGAGGCATTACTGAAGCTTTCTTT.

The genes are TRBV12-3 or TRBV12-4 and TRBJ1-2; 7 bases match TRBD1. The length of the CDR3 is 16 residues. V was clipped by 4 bases and J by 4 bases; unmatched bases: 12. CDR3 sequence (DNA): TGTGCCAGCAGTTCGTCCTCCGCGGGACAGTTCTATGGCTACACCTTC. Its translation is CASSSSSAGQFYGYTF.

The chain uses TRBV4-2 and TRBJ1-2, with TRBD1 matching 10 bases. V was clipped by 0 bases and J by 2 bases; unmatched bases: 15. CDR3 length: 20 amino acids. Germline V gives CDR1 LGHNA, CDR2 YNFKEQ. DNA for the CDR3: TGTGCCAGCAGCCAAGATCTGAAGGGACAGGGGATGTGGGGCAACTATGGCTACACCTTC. This translates into CASSQDLKGQGMWGNYGYTF.

This clonotype was detected a few times. The rearrangement links TRBV3-1 to TRBJ1-1; D perhaps matches TRBD1 (5 bases). The CDR3 length is 15 residues. Trimming pared 1 base from V and 5 bases from J, leaving 14 bases between. Germline V gene lookup returns CDR1 LGHDT and CDR2 YNNKEL (reference sequence). The CDR3 DNA reads TGTGCCAGCAGCCAAGTAGGGGAAGGAAGGACTGAAGCTTTCTTT. This gives the protein CASSQVGEGRTEAFF. Filled out from reference TRBV3-1 and TRBJ1-1, the complete variable domain reads DTAVSQTPKYLVTQMGNDKSIKCEQNLGHDTMYWYKQDSKKFLKIMFSYNNKELIINETVPNRFSPKSPDKAHLNLHINSLELGDSAVYFCASSQVGEGRTEAFFGQGTRLTVV.

The chain employs TRBV29-1 and TRBJ1-1; TRBD1 matches at 7 bases. CDR3 length: 13 residues. V gave up 4 bases and J gave up 5 bases; unmatched junction bases: 7. CDR1 is SQVTM and CDR2 is ANQGSEA in the germline V gene. For the CDR3, the DNA is TGCAGCGTTGGTTCAGGGGGAGGAACTGAAGCTTTCTTT. Its protein product is CSVGSGGGTEAFF.

The sample holds many counts of this clonotype. This chain connects TRBV19 to TRBJ1-5; D remains unclear. V was cut by 7 bases and J by 4 bases, with 17 bases left in between. Germline lookup yields CDR1 LNHDA and CDR2 SQIVND (reference sequence). This CDR3 spans 15 amino acids. The DNA of the CDR3 is TGTGCCAGTAATTTCAGGCCCCAAGGAAATCAGCCCCAGCATTTT. Translated: CASNFRPQGNQPQHF.

This clonotype came up many times. Its ends do not fully match the called genes, so a read error is possible. The chain has TRBV6-5 and TRBJ2-7; D assignment may be TRBD1 or TRBD2 (5 bases each). The CDR3 has 12 amino acids. Germline CDR1 reads MNHEY; CDR2 reads SVGAGI. This CDR3 reads CASSSSGTPPDF. The DNA for the CDR3 is TGTGCCAGCAGTTCTTCCGGGACGCCCCCCGACTTC.

V usage is TRBV4-2 and J usage is TRBJ2-7; TRBD2 matches 8 bases. Germline lookup yields CDR1 LGHNA and CDR2 YNFKEQ. The CDR3 length is 15 residues. Trimming removed 3 bases from V and 3 bases from J; junction bases left unmatched: 7. CDR3 nucleotide sequence: TGTGCCAGCAGCCATGCCGGGGGGGGCAACTACGAGCAGTACTTC. This gives the protein CASSHAGGGNYEQYF.

There are many counts of this clonotype. In DNA form, the CDR3 reads TGTGCCAGCAGTCCCCGGGGGGGGCCTACCTACGAGCAGTACTTC. This translates into CASSPRGGPTYEQYF. This chain joins TRBV6-1 and TRBJ2-7; 8 positions agree with TRBD2. The CDR3 extends over 15 amino acids. Germline CDR1 and CDR2: MNHNS and SASEGT. The V and J ends lost 5 bases and 2 bases, in that order; junction bases with no gene match: 8.

In its sample, this clonotype was seen a few times. The rearrangement links TRBV27 to TRBJ1-1, with a weak D call TRBD1 (6 bases). The CDR3 extends over 14 amino acids. CDR1 is MNHEY, CDR2 SMNVEV, per germline (reference sequence). V was shortened by 2 bases and J by 3 bases, with 10 bases between the two germline ends. The DNA of the CDR3 is TGTGCCAGCAGTTTACAGGGGATTCACACTGAAGCTTTCTTT. Translation gives CASSLQGIHTEAFF.

The table lists this clonotype with a few counts. The V and J genes are TRBV11-2 and TRBJ2-3, with D possibly being TRBD1 or TRBD2 (6 bases each). The V gene's germline CDR1 is SGHAT and CDR2 FQNNGV. V lost 5 bases, J lost 0 bases, and 12 bases lay in between. The CDR3 totals 15 residues. The CDR3 reads CASSHTGRSTDTQYF. The CDR3 DNA reads as TGTGCCAGCAGCCATACAGGGAGGAGCACAGATACGCAGTATTTT.

The table lists this clonotype with many counts. CDR3 in DNA: TGTGCCAGCAGCCGATCTTGGGACAGATATGGCTACACCTTC. Protein sequence: CASSRSWDRYGYTF. The chain employs TRBV11-2 and TRBJ1-2, with TRBD1 matching 7 bases. Germline values: CDR1 SGHAT, CDR2 FQNNGV. The CDR3 runs 14 residues. Trimming cost V 5 bases and J 5 bases; bases outside gene matches: 8.

The chain has TRBV27 and TRBJ1-2, with D unresolved. This CDR3 has 17 amino acids. Deletions cut 2 bases from V and 3 bases from J, with 19 bases between. CDR1 is MNHEY and CDR2 is SMNVEV in the germline V gene (reference sequence). CDR3 amino acids: CASSLRGAGGVDYGYTF. DNA of the CDR3: TGTGCCAGCAGTTTACGGGGAGCTGGAGGTGTCGACTATGGCTACACCTTC.

The chain recombines TRBV20-1 with TRBJ2-5; D remains unclear. CDR1 and CDR2 (germline): DFQATT, SNEGSKA (reference sequence). V was shortened by 5 bases and J by 3 bases, with 10 bases between the two germline ends. The CDR3 length is 12 residues. This CDR3 is CSAGVLKETQYF. As DNA, the CDR3 is TGCAGTGCTGGAGTCCTAAAAGAGACCCAGTACTTC.

This clonotype was observed many times. The chain is built from TRBV7-3 and TRBJ1-5, with D perhaps matching TRBD1 (6 bases). Germline loops: CDR1 SGHTA, CDR2 FQGTGA. This CDR3 spans 12 amino acids. Trimming left V 10 bases short and J 7 bases short, with 14 bases between. This CDR3 reads CANERGTQPQHF. The CDR3 nucleotides are TGTGCCAATGAAAGGGGGACCCAGCCCCAGCATTTT.

This clonotype was picked up many times. V usage is TRBV19 and J usage is TRBJ1-5; D ambiguous. The CDR3 contains 13 residues. In germline, CDR1 is LNHDA, CDR2 SQIVND (reference sequence). The ends were cut back, 5 bases at V and 6 bases at J, with 11 bases in the middle. The CDR3 nucleotides read TGTGCCAGTAGTCCGGCAGTTGTTCAGCCCCAGCATTTT. Translating it yields CASSPAVVQPQHF.